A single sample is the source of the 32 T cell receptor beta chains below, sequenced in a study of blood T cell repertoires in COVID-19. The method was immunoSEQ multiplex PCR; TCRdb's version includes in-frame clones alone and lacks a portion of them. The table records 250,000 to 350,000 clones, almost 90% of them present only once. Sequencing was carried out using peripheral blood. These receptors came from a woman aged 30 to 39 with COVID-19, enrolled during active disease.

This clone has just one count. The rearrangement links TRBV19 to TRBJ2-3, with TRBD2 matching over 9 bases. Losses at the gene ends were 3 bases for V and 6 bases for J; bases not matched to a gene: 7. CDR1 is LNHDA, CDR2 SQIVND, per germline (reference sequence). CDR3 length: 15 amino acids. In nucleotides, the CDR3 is TGTGCCAGTAGTATTCAGGGCGGGAGGGGTGATACGCAGTATTTT. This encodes CASSIQGGRGDTQYF.

DNA for the CDR3: TGTGCCAGCAGTTTAAGAACAGTCTATGGCTACACCTTC. It yields the protein CASSLRTVYGYTF. J is TRBJ1-2 and V is TRBV28; D is unresolved. V lost 2 bases to trimming and J lost 4 bases, with 8 bases between them. Germline V gives CDR1 MDHEN, CDR2 SYDVKM. The CDR3 runs to 13 residues.

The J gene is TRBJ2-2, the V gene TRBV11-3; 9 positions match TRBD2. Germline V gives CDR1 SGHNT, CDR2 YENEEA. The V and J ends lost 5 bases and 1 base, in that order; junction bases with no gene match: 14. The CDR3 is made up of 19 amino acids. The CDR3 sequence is CASSAMAGGIPLNTGELFF. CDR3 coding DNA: TGTGCCAGCAGCGCAATGGCGGGAGGGATCCCCTTGAACACCGGGGAGCTGTTTTTT.

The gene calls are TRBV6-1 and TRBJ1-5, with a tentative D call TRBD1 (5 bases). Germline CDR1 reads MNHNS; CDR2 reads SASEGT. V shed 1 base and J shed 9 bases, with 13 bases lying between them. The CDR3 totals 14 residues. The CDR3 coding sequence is TGTGCCAGCAGTGAAGGGGCGGGACCAGGGCCCCAGCATTTT. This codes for CASSEGAGPGPQHF.

The DNA for the CDR3 is TGTGCCAGCAGTGACGATGGGGGGGGGACTAGCAATGAGCAGTTCTTC. Translating it yields CASSDDGGGTSNEQFF. The chain combines TRBV6-4 with TRBJ2-1; TRBD2 aligns across 8 bases. The V segment lost 2 bases and the J segment 6 bases; nucleotides outside the gene matches: 9. Germline-derived CDR1 and CDR2 are MRHNA and SNTAGT. This CDR3 spans 16 amino acids.

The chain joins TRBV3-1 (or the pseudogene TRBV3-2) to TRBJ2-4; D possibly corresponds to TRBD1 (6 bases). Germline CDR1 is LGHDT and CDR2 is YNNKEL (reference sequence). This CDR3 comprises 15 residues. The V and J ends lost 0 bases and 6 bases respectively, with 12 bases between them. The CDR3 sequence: CASSQDRAGVNIQYF. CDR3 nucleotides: TGTGCCAGCAGCCAAGATAGGGCAGGGGTAAACATTCAGTACTTC.

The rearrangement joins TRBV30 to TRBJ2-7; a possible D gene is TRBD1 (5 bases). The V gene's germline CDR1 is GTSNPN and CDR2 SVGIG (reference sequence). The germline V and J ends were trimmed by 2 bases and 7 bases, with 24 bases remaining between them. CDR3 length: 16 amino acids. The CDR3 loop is CAWSPLYLESGWEQYF. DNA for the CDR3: TGTGCCTGGAGTCCATTATATCTGGAATCAGGGTGGGAGCAGTACTTC. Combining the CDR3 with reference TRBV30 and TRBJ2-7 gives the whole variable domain SQTIHQWPATLVQPVGSPLSLECTVEGTSNPNLYWYRQAAGRGLQLLFYSVGIGQISSEVPQNLSASRPQDRQFILSSKKLLLSDSGFYLCAWSPLYLESGWEQYFGPGTRLTVT.

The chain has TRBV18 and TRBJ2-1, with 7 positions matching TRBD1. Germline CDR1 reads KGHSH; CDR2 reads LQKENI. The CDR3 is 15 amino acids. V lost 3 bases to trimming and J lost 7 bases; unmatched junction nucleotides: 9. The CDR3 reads CASSPSTGVGNEQFF. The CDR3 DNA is TGTGCCAGCTCACCGAGTACAGGGGTGGGAAATGAGCAGTTCTTC.

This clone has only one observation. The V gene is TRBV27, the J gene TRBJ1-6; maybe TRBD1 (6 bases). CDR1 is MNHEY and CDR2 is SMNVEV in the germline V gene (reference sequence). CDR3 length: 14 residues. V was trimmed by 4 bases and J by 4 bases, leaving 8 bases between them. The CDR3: CASSSGQYNSPLHF. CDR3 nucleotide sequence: TGTGCCAGCAGTTCCGGACAGTATAATTCACCCCTCCACTTT.

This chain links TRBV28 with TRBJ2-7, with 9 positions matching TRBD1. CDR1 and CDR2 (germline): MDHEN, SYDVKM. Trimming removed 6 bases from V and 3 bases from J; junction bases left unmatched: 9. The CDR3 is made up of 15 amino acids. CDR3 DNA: TGTGCCAGCAGGTCCTCCGGGACAGGGAACTACGAGCAGTACTTC. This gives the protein CASRSSGTGNYEQYF.

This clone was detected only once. DNA for the CDR3: TGCGCCAGCAGCCCGCAGGGGGAGCAAGGCTACACCTTC. It yields the protein CASSPQGEQGYTF. The rearrangement links TRBV5-1 to TRBJ1-2; 7 bases match TRBD1. V lost 4 bases to trimming and J lost 8 bases; unmatched junction nucleotides: 8. Per the germline V gene, CDR1 is SGHRS and CDR2 is YFSETQ. The CDR3 is 13 residues long. Combining the CDR3 with reference TRBV5-1 and TRBJ1-2 gives the whole variable domain KAGVTQTPRYLIKTRGQQVTLSCSPISGHRSVSWYQQTPGQGLQFLFEYFSETQRNKGNFPGRFSGRQFSNSRSEMNVSTLELGDSALYLCASSPQGEQGYTFGSGTRLTVV.

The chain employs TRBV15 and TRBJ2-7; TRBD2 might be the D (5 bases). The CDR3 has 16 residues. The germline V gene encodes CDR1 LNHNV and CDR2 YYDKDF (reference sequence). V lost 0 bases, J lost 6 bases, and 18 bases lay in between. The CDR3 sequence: CATSRDRGRFVREQYF. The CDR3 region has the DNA TGTGCCACCAGCAGAGATCGAGGGAGATTTGTTCGCGAGCAGTACTTC.

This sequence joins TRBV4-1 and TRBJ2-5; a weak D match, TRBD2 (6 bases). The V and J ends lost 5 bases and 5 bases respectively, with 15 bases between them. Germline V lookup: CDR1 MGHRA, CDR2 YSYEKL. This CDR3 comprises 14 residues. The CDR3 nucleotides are TGCGCCAGCAGCGACCGGGGGAACGGGGAGACCCAGTACTTC. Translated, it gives CASSDRGNGETQYF.

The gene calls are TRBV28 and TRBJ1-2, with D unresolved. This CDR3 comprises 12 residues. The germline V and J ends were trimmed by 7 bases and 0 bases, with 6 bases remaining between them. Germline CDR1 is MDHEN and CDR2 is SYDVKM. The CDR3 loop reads CASNVANYGYTF. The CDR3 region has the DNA TGTGCCAGCAACGTAGCTAACTATGGCTACACCTTC.

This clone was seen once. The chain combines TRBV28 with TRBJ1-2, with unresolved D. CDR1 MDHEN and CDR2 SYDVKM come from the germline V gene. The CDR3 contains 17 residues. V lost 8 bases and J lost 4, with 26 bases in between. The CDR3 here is CASGRHGIALGPYGYTF. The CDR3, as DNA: TGTGCCAGCGGGCGACATGGCATTGCCCTGGGCCCCTATGGCTACACCTTC.

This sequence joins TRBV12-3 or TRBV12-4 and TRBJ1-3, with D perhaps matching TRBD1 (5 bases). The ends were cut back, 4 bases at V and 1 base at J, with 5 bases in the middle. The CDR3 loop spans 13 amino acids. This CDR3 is CASSSGSGNTIYF. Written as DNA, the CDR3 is TGTGCCAGCAGTTCAGGGTCTGGAAACACCATATATTTT.

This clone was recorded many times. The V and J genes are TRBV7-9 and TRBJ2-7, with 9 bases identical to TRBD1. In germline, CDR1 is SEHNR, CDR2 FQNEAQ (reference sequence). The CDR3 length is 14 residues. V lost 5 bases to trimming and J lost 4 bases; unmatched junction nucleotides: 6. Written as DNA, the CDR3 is TGTGCCAGCAGCCCACGGACAGGGGAGTACGAGCAGTACTTC. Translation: CASSPRTGEYEQYF.

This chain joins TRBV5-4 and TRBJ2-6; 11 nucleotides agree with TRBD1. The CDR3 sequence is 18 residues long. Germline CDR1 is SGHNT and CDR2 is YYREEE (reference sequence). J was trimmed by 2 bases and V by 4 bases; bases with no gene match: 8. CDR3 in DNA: TGTGCCAGCAGCGCCCGGGACAGGGGGGGAGCTGGGGCCAACGTCCTGACTTTC. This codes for CASSARDRGGAGANVLTF.

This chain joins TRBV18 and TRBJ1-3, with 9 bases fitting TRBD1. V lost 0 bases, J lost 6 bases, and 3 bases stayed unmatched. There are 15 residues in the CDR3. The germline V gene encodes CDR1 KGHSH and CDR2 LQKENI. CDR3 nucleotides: TGTGCCAGCTCACCACCGGGACAGGGTGAAAACACCATATATTTT. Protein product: CASSPPGQGENTIYF.

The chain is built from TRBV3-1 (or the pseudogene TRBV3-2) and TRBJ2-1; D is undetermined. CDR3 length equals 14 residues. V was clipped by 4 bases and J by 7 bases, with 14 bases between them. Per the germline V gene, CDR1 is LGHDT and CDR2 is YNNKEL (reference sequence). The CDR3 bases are TGTGCCAGCAGCCGGGTCGGAGTGGCAAATGAGCAGTTCTTC. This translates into CASSRVGVANEQFF.

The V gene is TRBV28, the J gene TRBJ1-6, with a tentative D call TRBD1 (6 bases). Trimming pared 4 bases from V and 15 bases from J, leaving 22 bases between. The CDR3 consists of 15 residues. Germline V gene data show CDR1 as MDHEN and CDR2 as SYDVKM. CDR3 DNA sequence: TGTGCCAGCAGTTCCCCCGGGACATGGGAAACGTTCCTCCACTTT. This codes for CASSSPGTWETFLHF.

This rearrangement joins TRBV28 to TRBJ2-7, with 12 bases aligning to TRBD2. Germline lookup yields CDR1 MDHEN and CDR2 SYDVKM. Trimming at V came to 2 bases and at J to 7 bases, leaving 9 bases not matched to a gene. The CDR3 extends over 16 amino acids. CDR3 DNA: TGTGCCAGCAGTTTAAATTTTGGGACTAGCGGGCGGGAGCAGTACTTC. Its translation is CASSLNFGTSGREQYF.

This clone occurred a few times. For the CDR3, the DNA is TGTGCCAGCAGTCCTGGCATGAACACTGAAGCTTTCTTT. As protein: CASSPGMNTEAFF. The genes are TRBV6-5 and TRBJ1-1; D not certain. The germline V and J ends were trimmed by 5 bases and 0 bases, with 7 bases remaining between them. Germline CDR1 MNHEY, CDR2 SVGAGI. CDR3 length: 13 amino acids.

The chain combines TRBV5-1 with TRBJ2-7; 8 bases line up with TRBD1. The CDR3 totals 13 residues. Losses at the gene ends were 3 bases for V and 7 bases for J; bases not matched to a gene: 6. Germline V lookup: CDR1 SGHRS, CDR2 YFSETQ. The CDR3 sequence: CASSYGQGWEQYF. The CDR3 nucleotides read TGCGCCAGCAGCTACGGACAGGGCTGGGAGCAGTACTTC.

CDR3 protein: CASSVGTGRTYGYTF. The DNA of the CDR3 is TGTGCCAGCAGCGTCGGGACAGGTAGAACCTATGGCTACACCTTC. The V gene is TRBV9, the J gene TRBJ1-2, with TRBD1 matching 8 bases. V gave up 2 bases and J gave up 4 bases; unmatched junction bases: 7. Germline CDR1 and CDR2: SGDLS and YYNGEE. This CDR3 comprises 15 residues.

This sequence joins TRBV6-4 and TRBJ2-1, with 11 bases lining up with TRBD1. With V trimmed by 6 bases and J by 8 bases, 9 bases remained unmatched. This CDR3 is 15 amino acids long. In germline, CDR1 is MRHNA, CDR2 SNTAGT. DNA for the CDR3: TGTGCCAGCAGCCGCGGACAGGGGGCCGGCGATGAGCAGTTCTTC. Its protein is CASSRGQGAGDEQFF.

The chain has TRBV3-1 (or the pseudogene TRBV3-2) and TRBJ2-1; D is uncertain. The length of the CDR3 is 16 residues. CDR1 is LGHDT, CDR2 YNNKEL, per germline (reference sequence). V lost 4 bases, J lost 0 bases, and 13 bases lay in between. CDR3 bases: TGTGCCAGCAGCCTACCACTCTCCCACTCCTACAATGAGCAGTTCTTC. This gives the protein CASSLPLSHSYNEQFF.

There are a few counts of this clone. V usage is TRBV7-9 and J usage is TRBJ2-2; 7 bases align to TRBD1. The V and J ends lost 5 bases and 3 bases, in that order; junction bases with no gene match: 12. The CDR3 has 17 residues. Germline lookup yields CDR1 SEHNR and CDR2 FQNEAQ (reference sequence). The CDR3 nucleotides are TGTGCCAGCAGCGTTAAGGCAGGGGGAGTGGACACCGGGGAGCTGTTTTTT. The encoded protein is CASSVKAGGVDTGELFF.

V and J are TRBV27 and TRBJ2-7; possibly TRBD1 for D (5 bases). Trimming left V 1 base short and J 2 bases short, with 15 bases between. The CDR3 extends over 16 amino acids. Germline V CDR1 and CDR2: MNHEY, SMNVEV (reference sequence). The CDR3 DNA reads TGTGCCAGCAGTTTATTGGGGCAGCAACTCCCCTACGAGCAGTACTTC. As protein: CASSLLGQQLPYEQYF.

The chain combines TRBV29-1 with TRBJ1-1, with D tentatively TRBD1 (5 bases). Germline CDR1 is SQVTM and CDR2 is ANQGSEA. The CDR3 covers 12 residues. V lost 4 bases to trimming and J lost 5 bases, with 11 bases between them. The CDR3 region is CSVGFGGTEAFF. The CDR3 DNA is TGCAGCGTTGGGTTCGGGGGTACTGAAGCTTTCTTT.

The CDR3 DNA follows: TGCGCCAGCAGCTCAAATCCACTAGCGGGATCCCACAATGAGCAGTTCTTC. This gives the protein CASSSNPLAGSHNEQFF. The chain is built from TRBV5-1 and TRBJ2-1; 10 nucleotides align to TRBD2. This CDR3 has 17 amino acids. The trim removed 3 bases at V and 5 bases at J, leaving 11 bases unmatched. The germline V gene encodes CDR1 SGHRS and CDR2 YFSETQ.

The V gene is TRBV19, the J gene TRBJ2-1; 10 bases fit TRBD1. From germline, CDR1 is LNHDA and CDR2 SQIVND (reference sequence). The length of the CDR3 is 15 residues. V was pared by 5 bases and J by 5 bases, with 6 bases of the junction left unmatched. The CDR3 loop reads CASSQDRGQDNEQFF. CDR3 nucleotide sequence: TGTGCCAGTAGTCAAGACAGGGGGCAGGACAATGAGCAGTTCTTC.